Sequencing of this T cell receptor (delta chain) was carried out in a study of gamma-delta chains in newborns, infants, children. About the research overall: Innate gammadelta T cells reportedly expand polyclonally right after birth, driven by microbial exposure, per the title.

CDR1 and CDR2 from the germline V gene are GEAIGNYY and EKD. The CDR3 is 12 amino acids. Trimming cost V 5 bases and J 2 bases; bases outside gene matches: 1. On this clone: This DNA translates differently at residue 4 from the TCRdb protein, which is that of a much larger clone; a read error is likely, and the protein shown is the DNA's own translation.

TCRdb made new clone calls on the reads using CATT. Of about 5,700 delta-chain clones in the sample, 0.35% to 0.5% were seen once. The chain employs TRDV2 and TRDJ1; 7 bases align to TRDD3. The sequencing input was blood. This sequence was found in a child who was a newborn, infant or young child, either healthy, febrile or measles-vaccinated (not recorded which). CDR3 nucleotide sequence: TGTGCCTGTGGCTGGGGGACCGATAAACTCATCTTT. Translated: CACGWGTDKLIF.